The source of this TCR beta chain is a study of T cells after somatic rescue of genetic block. Sequencing was performed with immunoSEQ multiplex PCR; in TCRdb, only in-frame clones are kept and a portion is missing. The data contain roughly 70,000 clones, about 90% of them singletons. The germline V gene encodes CDR1 SEHNR and CDR2 FQNEAQ (reference sequence). Trimming left V 5 bases short and J 3 bases short, with 13 bases between. The length of the CDR3 is 14 residues. This chain joins TRBV7-9 and TRBJ2-5; D is ambiguous. The TCR sequence derives from a man aged 40-49 years. Source material: peripheral blood mononuclear cells (PBMCs). The CDR3 nucleotides are TGTGCCAGCAGCCAGCACAGTGTTGAAGAGACCCAGTACTTC. Translated, it gives CASSQHSVEETQYF.